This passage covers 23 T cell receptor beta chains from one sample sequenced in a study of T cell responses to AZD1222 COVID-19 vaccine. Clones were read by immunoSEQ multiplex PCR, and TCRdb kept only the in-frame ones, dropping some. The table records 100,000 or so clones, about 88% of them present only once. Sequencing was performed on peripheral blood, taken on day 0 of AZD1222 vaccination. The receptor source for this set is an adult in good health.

CDR3 residues: CASSQHEDYTEAFF. The CDR3 DNA reads TGTGCCAGCAGCCAACACGAGGATTATACTGAAGCTTTCTTT. The chain has TRBV9 and TRBJ1-1; no reliable D call. The ends were cut back, 4 bases at V and 5 bases at J, with 15 bases in the middle. Germline loops: CDR1 SGDLS, CDR2 YYNGEE. The CDR3 is made up of 14 amino acids. Variable domain in full (rest from reference TRBV9 and TRBJ1-1): DSGVTQTPKHLITATGQRVTLRCSPRSGDLSVYWYQQSLDQGLQFLIQYYNGEERAKGNILERFSAQQFPDLHSELNLSSLELGDSALYFCASSQHEDYTEAFFGQGTRLTVV.

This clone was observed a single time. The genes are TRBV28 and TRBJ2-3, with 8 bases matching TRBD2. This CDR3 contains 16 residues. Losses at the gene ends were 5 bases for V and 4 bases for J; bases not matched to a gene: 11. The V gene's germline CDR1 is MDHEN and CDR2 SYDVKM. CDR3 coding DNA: TGTGCCAGCAGTCCCCGGGGGGGCTCGTGGGCAGATACGCAGTATTTT. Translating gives CASSPRGGSWADTQYF.

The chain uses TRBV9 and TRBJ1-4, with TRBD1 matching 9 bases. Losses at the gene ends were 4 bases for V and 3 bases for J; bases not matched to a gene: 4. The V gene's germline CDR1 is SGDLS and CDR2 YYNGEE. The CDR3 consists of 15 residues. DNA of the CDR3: TGTGCCAGCAGCTTTGGACAGGGGCCTAATGAAAAACTGTTTTTT. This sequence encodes CASSFGQGPNEKLFF.

The DNA for the CDR3 is TGTGCCAGCAGCAAAGAAGGTAGGGTTGGGCCAAGCTCCTACAATGAGCAGTTCTTC. Translating gives CASSKEGRVGPSSYNEQFF. This chain connects TRBV21-1 to TRBJ2-1. TRBV21-1 is labeled a pseudogene. The CDR3 has 19 residues.

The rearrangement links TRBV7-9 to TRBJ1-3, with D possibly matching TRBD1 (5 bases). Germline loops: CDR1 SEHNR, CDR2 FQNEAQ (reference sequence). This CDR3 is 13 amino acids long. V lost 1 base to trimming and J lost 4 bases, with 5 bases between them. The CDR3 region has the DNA TGTGCCAGCAGCTTAGGGGGCGGAAACACCATATATTTT. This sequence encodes CASSLGGGNTIYF.

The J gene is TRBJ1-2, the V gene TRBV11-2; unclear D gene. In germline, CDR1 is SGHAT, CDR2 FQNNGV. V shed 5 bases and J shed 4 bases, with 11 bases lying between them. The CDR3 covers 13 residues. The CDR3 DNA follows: TGTGCCAGCAGCCCCGGATCGCTCTATGGCTACACCTTC. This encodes CASSPGSLYGYTF.

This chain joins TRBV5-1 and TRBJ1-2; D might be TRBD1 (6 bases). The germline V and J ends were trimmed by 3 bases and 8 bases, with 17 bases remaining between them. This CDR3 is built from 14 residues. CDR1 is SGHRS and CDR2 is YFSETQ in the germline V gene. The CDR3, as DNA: TGCGCCAGCAGCTCAGGACAGCCATCATCCGGCTACACCTTC. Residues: CASSSGQPSSGYTF.

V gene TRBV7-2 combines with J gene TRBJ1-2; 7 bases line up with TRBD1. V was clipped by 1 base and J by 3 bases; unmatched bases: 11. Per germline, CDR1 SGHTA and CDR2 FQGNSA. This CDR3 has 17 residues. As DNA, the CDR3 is TGTGCCAGCAGCTTAGGACAAACCCGACAGGGTGACTATGGCTACACCTTC. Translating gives CASSLGQTRQGDYGYTF.

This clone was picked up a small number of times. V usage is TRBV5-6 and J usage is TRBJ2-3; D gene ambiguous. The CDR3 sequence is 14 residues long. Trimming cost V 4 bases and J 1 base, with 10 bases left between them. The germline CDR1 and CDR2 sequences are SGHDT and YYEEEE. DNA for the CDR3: TGTGCCAGCAGCCCCATAGGCGGCACAGATACGCAGTATTTT. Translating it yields CASSPIGGTDTQYF. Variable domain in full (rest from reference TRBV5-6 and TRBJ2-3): DAGVTQSPTHLIKTRGQQVTLRCSPKSGHDTVSWYQQALGQGPQFIFQYYEEEERQRGNFPDRFSGHQFPNYSSELNVNALLLGDSALYLCASSPIGGTDTQYFGPGTRLTVL.

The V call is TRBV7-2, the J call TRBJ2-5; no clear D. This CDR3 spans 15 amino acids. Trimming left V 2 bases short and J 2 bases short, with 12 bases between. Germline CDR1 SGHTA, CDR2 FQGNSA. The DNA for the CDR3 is TGTGCCAGCAGCTTACAATTTGGGATACAAGAGACCCAGTACTTC. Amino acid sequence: CASSLQFGIQETQYF.

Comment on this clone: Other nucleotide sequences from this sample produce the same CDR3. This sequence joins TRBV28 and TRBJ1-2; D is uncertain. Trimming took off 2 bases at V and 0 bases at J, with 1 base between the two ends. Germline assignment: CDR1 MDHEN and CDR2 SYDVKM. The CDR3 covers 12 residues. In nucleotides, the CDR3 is TGTGCCAGCAGTTTAGCTAACTATGGCTACACCTTC. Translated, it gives CASSLANYGYTF.

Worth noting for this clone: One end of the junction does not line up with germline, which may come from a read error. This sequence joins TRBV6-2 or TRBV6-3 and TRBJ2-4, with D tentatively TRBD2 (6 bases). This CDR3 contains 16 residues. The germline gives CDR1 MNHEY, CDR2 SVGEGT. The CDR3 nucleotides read TGTGCCAGCAGTACTAGGGGAGTAACTAGCCAAAACGTTCAGTACTTC. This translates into CASSTRGVTSQNVQYF.

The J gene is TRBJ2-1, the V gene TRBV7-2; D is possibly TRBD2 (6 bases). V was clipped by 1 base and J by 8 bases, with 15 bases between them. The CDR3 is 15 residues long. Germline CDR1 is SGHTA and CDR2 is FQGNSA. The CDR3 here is CASSLVPGVSDEQFF. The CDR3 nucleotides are TGTGCCAGCAGCTTAGTCCCGGGGGTTAGCGATGAGCAGTTCTTC.

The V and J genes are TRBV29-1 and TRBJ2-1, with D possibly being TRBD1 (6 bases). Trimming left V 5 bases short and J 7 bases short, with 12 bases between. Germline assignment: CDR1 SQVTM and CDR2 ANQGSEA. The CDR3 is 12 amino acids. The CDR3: CSVRTVMNEQFF. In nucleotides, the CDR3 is TGCAGCGTTAGGACAGTCATGAATGAGCAGTTCTTC.

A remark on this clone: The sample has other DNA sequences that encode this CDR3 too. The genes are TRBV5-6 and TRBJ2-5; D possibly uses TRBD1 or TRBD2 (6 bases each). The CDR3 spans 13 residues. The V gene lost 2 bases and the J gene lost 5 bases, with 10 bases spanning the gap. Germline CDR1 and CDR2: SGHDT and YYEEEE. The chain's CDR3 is CASSLGGRETQYF. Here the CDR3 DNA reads TGTGCCAGCAGCTTAGGGGGGCGGGAGACCCAGTACTTC.

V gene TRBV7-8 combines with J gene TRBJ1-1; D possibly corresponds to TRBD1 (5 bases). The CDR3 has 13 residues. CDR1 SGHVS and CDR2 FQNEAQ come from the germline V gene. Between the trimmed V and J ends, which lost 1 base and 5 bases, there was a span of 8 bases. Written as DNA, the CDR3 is TGTGCCAGCAGCTTAGGACAGTGGACTGAAGCTTTCTTT. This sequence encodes CASSLGQWTEAFF.

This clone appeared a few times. The CDR3 is CASSLDRDTEAFF. The CDR3 DNA reads TGTGCCAGCAGCTTAGACAGGGACACTGAAGCTTTCTTT. V and J are TRBV11-1 and TRBJ1-1, with D possibly being TRBD1 (6 bases). Germline values: CDR1 SGHAT, CDR2 FQDESV (reference sequence). The CDR3 totals 13 residues. The germline V and J ends were trimmed by 1 base and 3 bases, with 6 bases remaining between them.

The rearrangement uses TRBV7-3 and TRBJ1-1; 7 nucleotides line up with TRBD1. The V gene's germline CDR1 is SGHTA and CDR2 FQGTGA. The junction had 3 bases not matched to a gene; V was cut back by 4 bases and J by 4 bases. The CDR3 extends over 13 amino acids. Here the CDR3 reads CASSSQGGTEAFF. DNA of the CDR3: TGTGCCAGCAGCTCGCAGGGGGGCACTGAAGCTTTCTTT. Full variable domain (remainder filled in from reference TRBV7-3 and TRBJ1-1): GAGVSQTPSNKVTEKGKYVELRCDPISGHTALYWYRQSLGQGPEFLIYFQGTGAADDSGLPNDRFFAVRPEGSVSTLKIQRTERGDSAVYLCASSSQGGTEAFFGQGTRLTVV.

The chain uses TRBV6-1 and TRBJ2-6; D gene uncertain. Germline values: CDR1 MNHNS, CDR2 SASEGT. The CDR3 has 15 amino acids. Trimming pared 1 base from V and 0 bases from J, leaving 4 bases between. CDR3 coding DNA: TGTGCCAGCAGTGAAGACGCCTCTGGGGCCAACGTCCTGACTTTC. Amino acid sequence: CASSEDASGANVLTF.

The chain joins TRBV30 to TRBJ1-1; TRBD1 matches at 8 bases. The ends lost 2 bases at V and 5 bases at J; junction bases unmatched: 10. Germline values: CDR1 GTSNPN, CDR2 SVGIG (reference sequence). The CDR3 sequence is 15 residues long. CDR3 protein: CAWSPIGQGGTEAFF. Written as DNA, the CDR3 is TGTGCCTGGAGTCCAATCGGACAGGGTGGAACTGAAGCTTTCTTT. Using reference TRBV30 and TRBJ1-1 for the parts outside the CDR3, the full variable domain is SQTIHQWPATLVQPVGSPLSLECTVEGTSNPNLYWYRQAAGRGLQLLFYSVGIGQISSEVPQNLSASRPQDRQFILSSKKLLLSDSGFYLCAWSPIGQGGTEAFFGQGTRLTVV.

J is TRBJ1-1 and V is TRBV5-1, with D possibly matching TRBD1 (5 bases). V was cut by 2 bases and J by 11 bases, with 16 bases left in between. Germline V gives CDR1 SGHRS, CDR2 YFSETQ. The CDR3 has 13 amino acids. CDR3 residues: CASSLSGGSGAFF. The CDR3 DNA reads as TGCGCCAGCAGCTTATCTGGGGGAAGTGGGGCTTTCTTT.

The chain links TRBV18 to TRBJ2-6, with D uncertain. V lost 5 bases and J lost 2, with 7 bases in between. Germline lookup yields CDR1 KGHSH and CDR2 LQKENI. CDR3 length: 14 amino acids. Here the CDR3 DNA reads TGTGCCAGCTCAGGTGGCGCTGGGGCCAACGTCCTGACTTTC. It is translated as CASSGGAGANVLTF.

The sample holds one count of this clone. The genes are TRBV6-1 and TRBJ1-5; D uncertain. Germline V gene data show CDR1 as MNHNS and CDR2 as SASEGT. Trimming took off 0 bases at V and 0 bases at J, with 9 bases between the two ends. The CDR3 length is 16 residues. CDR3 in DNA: TGTGCCAGCAGTGAAGCCGCATTTTATAGCAATCAGCCCCAGCATTTT. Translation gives CASSEAAFYSNQPQHF.